The 23 T cell receptor beta chains below all came from one sample that was sequenced in a study of neurological immune-mediated disorders. From the 5' RACE reads, TCRdb called clonotypes with MiXCR, one entry per CDR3 protein. Among approximately 47,000 distinct CDR3 sequences listed, 10% to 15% were seen once. As for time point: longitudinal time-point 3. The sample consisted of PBMCs. The receptors here all came from a male donor with HTLV-1-associated myelopathy (HAM/TSP).

This clonotype was observed many times. The CDR3 DNA is TGCAGCGTTAGCGGGGGGATCTCCTACGAGCAGTACTTC. It translates to CSVSGGISYEQYF. This chain links TRBV29-1 with TRBJ2-7, with 9 positions matching TRBD2. After removal of 5 bases from V and 0 bases from J, the junction contained 2 bases not matched to a gene. Germline lookup yields CDR1 SQVTM and CDR2 ANQGSEA. The CDR3 contains 13 residues.

By share, this clonotype ranks as medium-sized (0.01 to 0.1%). The rearrangement links TRBV25-1 to TRBJ2-7; D unclear. The CDR3 has 12 residues. Trimming removed 6 bases from V and 3 bases from J, with 9 bases in between. Germline CDR1 is MGHDK and CDR2 is SYGVNS. This CDR3 reads CASSQTLYEQYF. DNA of the CDR3: TGTGCCAGCAGCCAAACACTCTACGAGCAGTACTTC.

The chain couples TRBV6-5 to TRBJ2-5; 11 nucleotides agree with TRBD2. CDR1 and CDR2 from the germline V gene are MNHEY and SVGAGI. The CDR3 totals 17 residues. V lost 0 bases and J lost 5; bases outside the gene matches: 8. The CDR3 here is CASSYSPASGGRETQYF. As DNA, the CDR3 is TGTGCCAGCAGTTACTCGCCAGCTAGCGGGGGGCGCGAGACCCAGTACTTC.

This clonotype was counted at least ten times. The chain employs TRBV5-1 and TRBJ2-3; D unclear. V was trimmed by 0 bases and J by 0 bases, leaving 2 bases between them. The germline CDR1 and CDR2 sequences are SGHRS and YFSETQ. CDR3 length: 13 residues. CDR3 region: CASSLGSTDTQYF. CDR3 DNA sequence: TGCGCCAGCAGCTTGGGAAGCACAGATACGCAGTATTTT.

This clonotype was recorded at least ten times. The rearrangement uses TRBV10-3 and TRBJ2-3; 14 positions agree with TRBD2. This CDR3 region has 14 residues. The germline gives CDR1 ENHRY, CDR2 SYGVKD. After removal of 8 bases from V and 5 bases from J, the junction contained 3 bases not matched to a gene. The CDR3 spells CAIGTSGGGDTQYF. The CDR3 DNA is TGTGCCATCGGGACTAGCGGGGGTGGAGATACGCAGTATTTT.

This clonotype was seen many times. V gene TRBV6-5 combines with J gene TRBJ1-4, with 7 bases matching TRBD1. The germline CDR1 and CDR2 sequences are MNHEY and SVGAGI. J lost 10 bases, V lost 6 bases, and 11 bases had no gene match. This CDR3 region has 14 residues. CDR3 amino acids: CASRSTLQGGKLFF. As DNA, the CDR3 is TGTGCCAGCAGATCGACACTCCAGGGGGGAAAACTGTTTTTT.

This clonotype occurred many times. This chain uses TRBV5-1 with TRBJ2-3, with 12 bases identical to TRBD2. Germline V gene data show CDR1 as SGHRS and CDR2 as YFSETQ. The CDR3 runs 17 residues. After removal of 4 bases from V and 0 bases from J, the junction contained 6 bases not matched to a gene. CDR3 loop: CASSPPSGGASTDTQYF. As DNA, the CDR3 is TGCGCCAGCAGCCCCCCTAGCGGGGGGGCCAGCACAGATACGCAGTATTTT.

This clonotype was observed many times. The V gene is TRBV18, the J gene TRBJ1-1, with a weak D call TRBD1 (6 bases). CDR3 length: 14 amino acids. Between the trimmed V and J ends, which lost 3 bases and 2 bases, there was a span of 10 bases. Germline-derived CDR1 and CDR2 are KGHSH and LQKENI. CDR3 nucleotide sequence: TGTGCCAGCTCACCGGGGGCCGGAAACACTGAAGCTTTCTTT. It is translated as CASSPGAGNTEAFF.

The chain couples TRBV3-1 to TRBJ2-4; D is uncertain. Germline lookup yields CDR1 LGHDT and CDR2 YNNKEL (reference sequence). The ends were cut back, 0 bases at V and 3 bases at J, with 9 bases in the middle. The CDR3 sequence is 15 residues long. CDR3 amino acids: CASSQEGLVKNIQYF. The CDR3 DNA sequence: TGTGCCAGCAGCCAAGAAGGTTTAGTCAAAAACATTCAGTACTTC. Complete variable domain (other parts from reference TRBV3-1 and TRBJ2-4): DTAVSQTPKYLVTQMGNDKSIKCEQNLGHDTMYWYKQDSKKFLKIMFSYNNKELIINETVPNRFSPKSPDKAHLNLHINSLELGDSAVYFCASSQEGLVKNIQYFGAGTRLSVL.

This clonotype was observed at least ten times. The chain is built from TRBV7-9 and TRBJ2-7; D unresolved. There are 14 residues in the CDR3. Trimming shortened V by 1 base and J by 2 bases, and 9 bases separated the two germline ends. CDR1 and CDR2 from the germline V gene are SEHNR and FQNEAQ (reference sequence). CDR3 protein: CASSLVLPPYEQYF. The DNA of the CDR3 is TGTGCCAGCAGCTTAGTTCTACCCCCCTACGAGCAGTACTTC.

This clonotype was observed at least ten times. The gene calls are TRBV20-1 and TRBJ1-2; D gene unclear. Looked up from germline, CDR1 is DFQATT and CDR2 is SNEGSKA (reference sequence). Trimming removed 1 base from V and 6 bases from J, with 15 bases in between. The CDR3 is 14 amino acids. The CDR3 nucleotides are TGCAGTGCTAGAGTCCCAGTCAGGATCAATGGCTACACCTTC. As protein: CSARVPVRINGYTF.

The table lists this clonotype with many counts. J is TRBJ1-1 and V is TRBV7-2, with unresolved D. The V gene lost 1 base and the J gene lost 0 bases, with 9 bases spanning the gap. The CDR3 extends over 15 amino acids. Germline-derived CDR1 and CDR2 are SGHTA and FQGNSA. The CDR3 DNA reads as TGTGCCAGCAGCTTAGACCCTGGGATGAACACTGAAGCTTTCTTT. Amino acid sequence: CASSLDPGMNTEAFF.

This clonotype was picked up many times. The V gene is TRBV20-1, the J gene TRBJ2-5; TRBD2 is a possible D gene (6 bases). The CDR3 is 15 amino acids. Per germline, CDR1 DFQATT and CDR2 SNEGSKA (reference sequence). V shed 5 bases and J shed 2 bases, with 18 bases lying between them. The CDR3 region has the DNA TGCAGTGCTGGCGACACTAGGAGGGGTCAAGAGACCCAGTACTTC. This codes for CSAGDTRRGQETQYF.

This clonotype has a count of ten or more. The chain joins TRBV14 to TRBJ1-5; D may be TRBD1 (5 bases). Trimming pared 3 bases from V and 3 bases from J, leaving 9 bases between. Per the germline V gene, CDR1 is SGHDN and CDR2 is FVKESK. The CDR3 has 14 amino acids. The CDR3 DNA reads as TGTGCCAGCAGCCAGCCGGGACTCAATCAGCCCCAGCATTTT. It is translated as CASSQPGLNQPQHF. The full variable domain, in which reference TRBV14 and TRBJ1-5 provide the parts outside the CDR3, is EAGVTQFPSHSVIEKGQTVTLRCDPISGHDNLYWYRRVMGKEIKFLLHFVKESKQDESGMPNNRFLAERTGGTYSTLKVQPAELEDSGVYFCASSQPGLNQPQHFGDGTRLSIL.

A remark on this clonotype: One junction end does not reproduce the germline sequence, and a read error may be involved. This sequence joins TRBV20-1 and TRBJ2-3; no firm D call. There are 11 residues in the CDR3. Germline CDR1 reads DFQATT; CDR2 reads SNEGSKA (reference sequence). DNA of the CDR3: TGCAGTGCCCCCCGAGGAGATAAGCAGTATTTT. It specifies CSAPRGDKQYF.

This clonotype was counted ten times or more. This chain uses TRBV7-8 with TRBJ1-2; D is ambiguous. This CDR3 region has 13 residues. Trimming shortened V by 1 base and J by 8 bases, and 11 bases separated the two germline ends. CDR1 and CDR2 (germline): SGHVS, FQNEAQ. CDR3 in DNA: TGTGCCAGCAGCTTAGGGGTTGGTGGGGGCTACACCTTC. This translates into CASSLGVGGGYTF.

This clonotype was counted many times. The rearrangement uses TRBV4-3 and TRBJ2-5, with D maybe TRBD2 (6 bases). The V gene's germline CDR1 is LGHNA and CDR2 YSLEER. The CDR3 has 15 residues. V was trimmed by 1 base and J by 5 bases, leaving 14 bases between them. The CDR3 region is CASSQGRGGGETQYF. The CDR3, as DNA: TGCGCCAGCAGCCAAGGGCGGGGAGGAGGTGAGACCCAGTACTTC.

This clonotype occurred many times. Here the CDR3 reads CASSLGGTVRTHEQYF. In DNA form, the CDR3 reads TGTGCCAGCAGCTTGGGAGGGACCGTGAGGACCCACGAGCAGTACTTC. The chain joins TRBV5-4 to TRBJ2-7; D is possibly TRBD1 or TRBD2 (5 bases each). Germline V gene data show CDR1 as SGHNT and CDR2 as YYREEE (reference sequence). V lost 0 bases and J 5 bases, leaving 18 bases between the germline ends. CDR3 length equals 16 residues.

This clonotype has a count of ten or more. The chain uses TRBV11-2 and TRBJ2-5; 12 bases are a match to TRBD1. Trimming at V came to 5 bases and at J to 5 bases, leaving 15 bases not matched to a gene. This CDR3 has 18 amino acids. Per the germline V gene, CDR1 is SGHAT and CDR2 is FQNNGV. The CDR3 loop reads CASSKLLPGQGAWETQYF. The CDR3 bases are TGTGCCAGCAGCAAATTACTCCCGGGACAGGGGGCTTGGGAGACCCAGTACTTC. Full variable domain (remainder filled in from reference TRBV11-2 and TRBJ2-5): EAGVAQSPRYKIIEKRQSVAFWCNPISGHATLYWYQQILGQGPKLLIQFQNNGVVDDSQLPKDRFSAERLKGVDSTLKIQPAKLEDSAVYLCASSKLLPGQGAWETQYFGPGTRLLVL.

In its sample, this clonotype was seen many times. The chain is built from TRBV5-1 and TRBJ2-1; 10 bases agree with TRBD2. V was pared by 7 bases and J by 8 bases, with 15 bases of the junction left unmatched. CDR1 and CDR2 (germline): SGHRS, YFSETQ. The CDR3 loop spans 16 amino acids. In DNA form, the CDR3 reads TGCGCCAGCTCACTTAGCGGGGGGCTCACCGGGGATGAGCAGTTCTTC. This translates into CASSLSGGLTGDEQFF.

In this sample, this clonotype is medium-sized. This chain uses TRBV28 with TRBJ2-2; possibly TRBD1 for D (6 bases). The V end lost 7 bases, the J end lost 6 bases, and 15 bases lay between the germline ends. The V gene's germline CDR1 is MDHEN and CDR2 SYDVKM. The CDR3 extends over 14 amino acids. The CDR3 loop reads CASTRGGGSGELFF. As DNA, the CDR3 is TGTGCCAGCACCCGCGGTGGGGGCTCCGGGGAGCTGTTTTTT.

This clonotype was picked up many times. The chain carries TRBV30 and TRBJ2-5; no clear D gene. There are 11 residues in the CDR3. Germline CDR1 and CDR2: GTSNPN and SVGIG (reference sequence). Trimming pared 0 bases from V and 3 bases from J, leaving 2 bases between. In DNA form, the CDR3 reads TGTGCCTGGAGTGTGGAAGAGACCCAGTACTTC. Translating it yields CAWSVEETQYF.

The gene calls are TRBV11-3 and TRBJ1-2; D ambiguous. The CDR3 has 16 amino acids. V lost 1 base to trimming and J lost 4 bases, with 16 bases between them. Per germline, CDR1 SGHNT and CDR2 YENEEA. The CDR3 nucleotides are TGTGCCAGCAGCTTAGGAGGCCCGGACGGGCTCTATGGCTACACCTTC. Translated: CASSLGGPDGLYGYTF.